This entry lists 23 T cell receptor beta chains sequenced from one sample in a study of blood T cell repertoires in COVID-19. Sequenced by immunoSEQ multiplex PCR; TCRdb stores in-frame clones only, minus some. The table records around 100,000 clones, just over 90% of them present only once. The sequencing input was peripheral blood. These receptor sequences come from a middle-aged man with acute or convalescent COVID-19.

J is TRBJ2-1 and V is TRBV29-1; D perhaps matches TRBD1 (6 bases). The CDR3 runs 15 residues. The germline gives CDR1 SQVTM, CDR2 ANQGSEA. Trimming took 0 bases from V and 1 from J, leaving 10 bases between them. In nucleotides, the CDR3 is TGCAGCGTTGAAGATCGAGACAGGTCCTACAATGAGCAGTTCTTC. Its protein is CSVEDRDRSYNEQFF.

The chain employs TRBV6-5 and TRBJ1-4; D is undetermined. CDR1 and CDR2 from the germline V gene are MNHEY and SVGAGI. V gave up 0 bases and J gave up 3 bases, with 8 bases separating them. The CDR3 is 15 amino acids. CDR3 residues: CASSYSRGANEKLFF. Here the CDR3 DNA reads TGTGCCAGCAGTTACTCCCGGGGAGCTAATGAAAAACTGTTTTTT.

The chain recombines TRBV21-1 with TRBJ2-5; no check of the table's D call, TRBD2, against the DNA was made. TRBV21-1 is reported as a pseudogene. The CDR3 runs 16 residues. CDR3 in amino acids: CASNSSGSLVVETQYF. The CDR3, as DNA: TGTGCCAGCAACTCTAGCGGGAGTCTTGTCGTGGAGACCCAGTACTTC.

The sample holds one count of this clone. In DNA form, the CDR3 reads TGTGCCAGCAGTTTAAGGGCAGGGGGCCAGGGCGAGCAGTACTTC. This encodes CASSLRAGGQGEQYF. The chain combines TRBV27 with TRBJ2-7, with 8 bases lining up with TRBD1. Germline V gives CDR1 MNHEY, CDR2 SMNVEV (reference sequence). This CDR3 is 15 amino acids long. After removal of 2 bases from V and 6 bases from J, the junction contained 9 bases not matched to a gene.

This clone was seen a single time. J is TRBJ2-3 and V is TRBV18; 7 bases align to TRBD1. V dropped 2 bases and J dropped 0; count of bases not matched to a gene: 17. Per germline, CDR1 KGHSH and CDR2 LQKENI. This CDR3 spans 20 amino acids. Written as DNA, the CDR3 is TGTGCCAGCTCACCATACTTCTCCGGGACAGTGAGAATCAGCACAGATACGCAGTATTTT. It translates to CASSPYFSGTVRISTDTQYF. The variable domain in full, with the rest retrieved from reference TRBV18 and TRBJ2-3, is NAGVMQNPRHLVRRRGQEARLRCSPMKGHSHVYWYRQLPEEGLKFMVYLQKENIIDESGMPKERFSAEFPKEGPSILRIQQVVRGDSAAYFCASSPYFSGTVRISTDTQYFGPGTRLTVL.

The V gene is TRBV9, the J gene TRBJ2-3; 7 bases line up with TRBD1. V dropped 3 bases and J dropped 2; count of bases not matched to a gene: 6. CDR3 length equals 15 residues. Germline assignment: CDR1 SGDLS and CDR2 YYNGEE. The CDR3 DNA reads TGTGCCAGCAGCGCCCGGACAGGAACCACAGATACGCAGTATTTT. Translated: CASSARTGTTDTQYF.

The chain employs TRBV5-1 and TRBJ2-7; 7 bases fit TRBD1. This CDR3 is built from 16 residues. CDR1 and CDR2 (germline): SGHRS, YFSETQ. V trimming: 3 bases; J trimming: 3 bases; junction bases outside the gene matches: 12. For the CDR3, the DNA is TGCGCCAGCAGCTACAGCCGGGACAGTACGGTCTACGAGCAGTACTTC. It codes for CASSYSRDSTVYEQYF.

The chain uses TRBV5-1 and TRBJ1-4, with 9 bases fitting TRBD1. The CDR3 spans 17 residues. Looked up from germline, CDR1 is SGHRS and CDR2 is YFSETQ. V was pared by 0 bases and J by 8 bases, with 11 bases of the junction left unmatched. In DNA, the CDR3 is TGCGCCAGCAGCTTGGGGACAGGGGTCTCCTCTAGAGAAAAACTGTTTTTT. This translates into CASSLGTGVSSREKLFF.

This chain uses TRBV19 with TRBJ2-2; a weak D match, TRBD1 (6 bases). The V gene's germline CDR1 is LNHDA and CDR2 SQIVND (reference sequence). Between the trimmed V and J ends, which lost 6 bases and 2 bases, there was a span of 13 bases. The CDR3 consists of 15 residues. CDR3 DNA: TGTGCCAGTAGGATCACAGGGCTAAACACCGGGGAGCTGTTTTTT. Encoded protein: CASRITGLNTGELFF.

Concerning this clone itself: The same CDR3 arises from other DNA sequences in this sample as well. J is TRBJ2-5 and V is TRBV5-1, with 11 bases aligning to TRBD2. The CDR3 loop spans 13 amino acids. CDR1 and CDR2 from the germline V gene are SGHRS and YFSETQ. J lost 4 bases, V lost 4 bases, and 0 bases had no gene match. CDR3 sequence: CASSLAGGETQYF. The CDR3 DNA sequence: TGCGCCAGCAGCCTAGCGGGAGGAGAGACCCAGTACTTC. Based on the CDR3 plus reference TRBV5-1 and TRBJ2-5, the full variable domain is KAGVTQTPRYLIKTRGQQVTLSCSPISGHRSVSWYQQTPGQGLQFLFEYFSETQRNKGNFPGRFSGRQFSNSRSEMNVSTLELGDSALYLCASSLAGGETQYFGPGTRLLVL.

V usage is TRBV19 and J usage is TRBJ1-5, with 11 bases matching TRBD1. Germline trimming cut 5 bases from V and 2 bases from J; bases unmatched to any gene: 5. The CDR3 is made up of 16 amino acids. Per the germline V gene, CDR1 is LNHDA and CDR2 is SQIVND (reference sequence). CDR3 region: CASSSPGQGGNQPQHF. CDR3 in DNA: TGTGCCAGTAGTTCTCCGGGACAGGGGGGCAATCAGCCCCAGCATTTT.

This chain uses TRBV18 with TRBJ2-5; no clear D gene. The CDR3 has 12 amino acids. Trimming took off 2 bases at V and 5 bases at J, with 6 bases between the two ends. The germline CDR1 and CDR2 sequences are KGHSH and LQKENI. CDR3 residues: CASSPNGETQYF. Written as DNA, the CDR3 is TGTGCCAGCTCACCAAATGGCGAGACCCAGTACTTC.

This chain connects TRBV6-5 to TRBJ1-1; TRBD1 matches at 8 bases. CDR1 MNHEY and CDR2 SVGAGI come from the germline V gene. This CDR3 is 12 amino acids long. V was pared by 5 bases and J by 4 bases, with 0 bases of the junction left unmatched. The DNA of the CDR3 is TGTGCCAGCAGTACAGGGGGCACTGAAGCTTTCTTT. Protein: CASSTGGTEAFF.

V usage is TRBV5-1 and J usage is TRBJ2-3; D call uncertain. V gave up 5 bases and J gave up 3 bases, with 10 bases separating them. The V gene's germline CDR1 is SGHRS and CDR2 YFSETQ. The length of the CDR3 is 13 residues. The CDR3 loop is CASSPLSTDTQYF. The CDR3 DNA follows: TGCGCCAGCAGTCCGTTGAGTACAGATACGCAGTATTTT.

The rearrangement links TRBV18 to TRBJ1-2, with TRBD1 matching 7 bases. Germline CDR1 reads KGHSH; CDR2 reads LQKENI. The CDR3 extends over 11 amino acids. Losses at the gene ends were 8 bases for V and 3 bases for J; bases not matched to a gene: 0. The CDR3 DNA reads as TGTGCCAGCACAGGGGACTATGGCTACACCTTC. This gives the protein CASTGDYGYTF.

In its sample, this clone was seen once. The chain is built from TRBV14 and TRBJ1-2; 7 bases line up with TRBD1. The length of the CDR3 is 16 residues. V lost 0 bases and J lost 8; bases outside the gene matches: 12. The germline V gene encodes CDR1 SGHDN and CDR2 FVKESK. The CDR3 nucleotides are TGTGCCAGCAGCCAAGAACGGGACAGTACCCTCGGCGGCTACACCTTC. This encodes CASSQERDSTLGGYTF.

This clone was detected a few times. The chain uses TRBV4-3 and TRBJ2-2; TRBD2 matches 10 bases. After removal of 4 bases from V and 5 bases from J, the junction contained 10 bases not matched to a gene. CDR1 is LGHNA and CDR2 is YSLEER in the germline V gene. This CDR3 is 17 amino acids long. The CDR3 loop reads CASSRGASGSETGELFF. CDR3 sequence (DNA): TGCGCCAGCAGCCGGGGGGCTAGCGGGAGTGAGACCGGGGAGCTGTTTTTT.

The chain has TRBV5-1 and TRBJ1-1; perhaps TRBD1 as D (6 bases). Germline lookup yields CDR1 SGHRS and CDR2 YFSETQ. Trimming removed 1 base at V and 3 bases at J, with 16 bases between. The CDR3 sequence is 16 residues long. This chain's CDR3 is CASSLWAGVGYTEAFF. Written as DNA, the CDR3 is TGCGCCAGCAGCTTGTGGGCAGGGGTGGGCTACACTGAAGCTTTCTTT.

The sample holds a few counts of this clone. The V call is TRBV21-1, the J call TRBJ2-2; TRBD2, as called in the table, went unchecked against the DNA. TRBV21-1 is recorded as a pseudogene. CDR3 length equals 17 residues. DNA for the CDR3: TGTGCCAGCAGCAATGGACTAGCGGGAGTGCTGACCGGGGAGCTGTTTTTT. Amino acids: CASSNGLAGVLTGELFF.

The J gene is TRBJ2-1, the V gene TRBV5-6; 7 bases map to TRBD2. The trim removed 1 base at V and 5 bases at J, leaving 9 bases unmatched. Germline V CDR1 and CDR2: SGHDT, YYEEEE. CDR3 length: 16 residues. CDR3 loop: CASSLFAGEVHNEQFF. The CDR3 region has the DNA TGTGCCAGCAGCTTGTTCGCGGGAGAGGTTCACAATGAGCAGTTCTTC.

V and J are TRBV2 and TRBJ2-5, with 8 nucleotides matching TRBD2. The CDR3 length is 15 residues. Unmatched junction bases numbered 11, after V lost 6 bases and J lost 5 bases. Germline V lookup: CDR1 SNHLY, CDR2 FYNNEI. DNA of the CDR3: TGTGCCAGCAGGGCACAGTCGGGGGGGAAGGAGACCCAGTACTTC. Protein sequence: CASRAQSGGKETQYF.

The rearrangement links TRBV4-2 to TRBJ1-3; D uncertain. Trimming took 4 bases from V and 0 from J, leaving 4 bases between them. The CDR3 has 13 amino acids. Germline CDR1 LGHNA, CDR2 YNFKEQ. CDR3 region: CASSPLSGNTIYF. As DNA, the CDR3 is TGTGCCAGCAGCCCCCTCTCTGGAAACACCATATATTTT.

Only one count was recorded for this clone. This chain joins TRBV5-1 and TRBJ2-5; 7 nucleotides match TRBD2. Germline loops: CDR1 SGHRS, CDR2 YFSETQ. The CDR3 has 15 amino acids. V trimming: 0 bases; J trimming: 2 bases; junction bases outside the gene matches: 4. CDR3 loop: CASSLGGSGQETQYF. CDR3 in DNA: TGCGCCAGCAGCTTGGGTGGTAGCGGGCAAGAGACCCAGTACTTC.